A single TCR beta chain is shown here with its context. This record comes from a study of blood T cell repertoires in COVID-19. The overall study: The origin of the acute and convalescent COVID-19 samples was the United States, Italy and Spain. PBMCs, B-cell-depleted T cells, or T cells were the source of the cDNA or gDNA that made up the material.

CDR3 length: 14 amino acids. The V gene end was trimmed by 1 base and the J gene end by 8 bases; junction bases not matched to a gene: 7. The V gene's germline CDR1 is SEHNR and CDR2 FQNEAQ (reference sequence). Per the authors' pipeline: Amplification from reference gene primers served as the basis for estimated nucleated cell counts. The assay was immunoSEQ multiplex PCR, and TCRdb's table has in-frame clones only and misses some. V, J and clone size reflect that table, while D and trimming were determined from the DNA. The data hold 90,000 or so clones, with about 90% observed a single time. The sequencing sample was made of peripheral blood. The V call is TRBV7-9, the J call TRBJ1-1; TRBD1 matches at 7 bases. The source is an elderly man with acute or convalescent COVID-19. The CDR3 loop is CASSLVLDREEAFF. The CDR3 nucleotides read TGTGCCAGCAGCTTAGTATTAGACAGGGAAGAAGCTTTCTTT.